Listed below are T cell receptor beta chains from one sample, sequenced in a study of cytomegalovirus exposure and HLA in healthy donors. Using immunoSEQ multiplex PCR, the repertoire was profiled, and TCRdb retains in-frame clones only, with some absent. This table holds approximately 140,000 clones, 70% to 85% found once. Sample: PBMCs. Receptors were obtained from a woman in her 40s in good health and CMV-seronegative. Both conserved end residues are part of each CDR3. Each record gives: CDR3 protein, CDR3 DNA, clone size, J gene, V gene, D gene. The D gene is left open where the match is weak. Some rows have no size entry. The others give once, few or many, or a class for an expanded clone.

CARSFKVTSESYEQYF TGTGCCAGAAGCTTTAAGGTCACTAGCGAATCCTACGAGCAGTACTTC NA TRBJ2-7 TRBV7-5 NA
CASTGDPDGYTF TGTGCCAGCACGGGGGACCCCGATGGCTACACCTTC NA TRBJ1-2 TRBV2 NA
CASRNLDRGNQPQHF TGTGCCAGCCGGAATTTAGACAGGGGGAATCAGCCCCAGCATTTT NA TRBJ1-5 TRBV28 TRBD1
CASSLPGGTYEQYF TGTGCCAGCAGTTTACCAGGCGGGACCTACGAGCAGTACTTC once TRBJ2-7 TRBV28 NA
CASTQGSNTGELFF TGTGCCAGTACCCAGGGATCGAACACCGGGGAGCTGTTTTTT NA TRBJ2-2 TRBV28 NA
CATTRGGRNEQYF TGTGCCACTACCCGGGGGGGTAGGAACGAGCAGTACTTC NA TRBJ2-7 TRBV6-1 TRBD2
CAISGRQEAYNEQFF TGTGCCATCAGTGGGCGGCAAGAGGCTTACAATGAGCAGTTCTTC NA TRBJ2-1 TRBV10-3 NA
CASSQGLDYNSPLHF TGTGCCAGCTCACAGGGGTTGGACTATAATTCACCCCTCCACTTT NA TRBJ1-6 TRBV18 NA
CASSLRTGDTEAFF TGTGCCAGCAGCCTTAGGACAGGGGACACTGAAGCTTTCTTT NA TRBJ1-1 TRBV7-3 TRBD1
CASRREGTGELFF TGTGCCAGCAGGCGGGAGGGCACCGGGGAGCTGTTTTTT NA TRBJ2-2 TRBV7-2 TRBD2
CASRPRLVTDTQYF TGTGCCAGCCGCCCCCGACTAGTCACAGATACGCAGTATTTT NA TRBJ2-3 TRBV2 NA
CASSSGLGETQYF TGTGCCAGCAGCTCGGGACTAGGGGAGACCCAGTACTTC NA TRBJ2-5 TRBV7-7 TRBD2
CASSRQGATGYTF TGTGCCAGCAGCCGACAGGGGGCGACTGGCTACACCTTC NA TRBJ1-2 TRBV6-1 TRBD1
CASSFPRREGYEQFF TGTGCCAGCAGTTTCCCTCGGCGGGAGGGGTATGAGCAGTTCTTC NA TRBJ2-1 TRBV28 TRBD2
CACHHSWGRNEQFF TGTGCCTGTCACCATAGCTGGGGGCGGAATGAGCAGTTCTTC NA TRBJ2-1 TRBV30 NA
CASSPFREAAGELFF TGTGCCAGCAGTCCCTTTCGGGAGGCGGCCGGGGAGCTGTTTTTT NA TRBJ2-2 TRBV14 TRBD2
CASSRQGAPDYGYTF TGTGCCAGCAGTAGACAGGGGGCGCCCGACTATGGCTACACCTTC NA TRBJ1-2 TRBV2 TRBD1
CASSYLRTGIYEQYF TGTGCCAGCAGTTACCTACGAACCGGGATCTACGAGCAGTACTTC NA TRBJ2-7 TRBV6-5 NA
CASSLEYRDNEQFF TGTGCCAGCAGCTTAGAATACAGGGACAATGAGCAGTTCTTC NA TRBJ2-1 TRBV11-2 NA
CASRQTTWTGMNTEAFF TGTGCCAGCAGACAAACAACTTGGACAGGGATGAACACTGAAGCTTTCTTT NA TRBJ1-1 TRBV27 TRBD1
CASSPHGSQLGGELFF TGTGCCAGCAGCCCCCACGGGTCTCAGCTGGGCGGGGAGCTGTTTTTT NA TRBJ2-2 TRBV7-2 NA
CASSYPGQLLSYEQYF TGTGCCAGCAGTTACCCTGGACAGTTACTCTCCTACGAGCAGTACTTC NA TRBJ2-7 TRBV6-5 NA
CASGSNLNVGYTF TGTGCTAGTGGTTCTAACTTGAATGTAGGCTACACCTTC NA TRBJ1-2 TRBV12-5 NA
CASSQDITGTSVARNEQFF TGCGCCAGCAGCCAAGATATTACCGGGACTAGCGTCGCCCGAAATGAGCAGTTCTTC NA TRBJ2-1 TRBV4-1 TRBD2
CASSYSRVGLTDTQYF TGTGCCAGCAGTTACTCGAGGGTCGGCCTCACAGATACGCAGTATTTT NA TRBJ2-3 TRBV6-5 NA
CASSFGEQFF TGTGCCAGCAGTTTCGGTGAGCAGTTCTTC NA TRBJ2-1 TRBV6-6 NA
CSAAVGFDEQYF TGCAGCGCCGCGGTGGGTTTTGACGAGCAGTACTTC NA TRBJ2-7 TRBV29-1 NA
CASSPGGGDVEQYF TGTGCCAGCAGCCCAGGAGGTGGGGATGTCGAGCAGTACTTC NA TRBJ2-7 TRBV7-9 NA
CASSLEGAGQPQHF TGCGCCAGCAGCTTGGAAGGGGCAGGGCAGCCCCAGCATTTT NA TRBJ1-5 TRBV5-1 NA
CASSSTRSGSYEQYF TGTGCCAGCAGCTCCACCCGTAGCGGCTCCTACGAGCAGTACTTC NA TRBJ2-7 TRBV7-3 NA
CASSLRQGGSLYF TGTGCCAGCAGCTTAAGGCAGGGAGGCTCTCTGTACTTC NA TRBJ2-7 TRBV7-3 NA
CASSKLSGYQETQYF TGTGCCAGCAGCAAATTATCAGGGTACCAAGAGACCCAGTACTTC NA TRBJ2-5 TRBV14 NA
CASSRVGPPEEGYTF TGCGCCAGCAGCCGGGTTGGACCCCCGGAGGAAGGCTACACCTTC few TRBJ1-2 TRBV4-3 NA
CASSPGTGGFFGYTF TGTGCCAGCAGCCCAGGGACAGGGGGCTTTTTCGGCTACACCTTC NA TRBJ1-2 TRBV6-5 TRBD1
CASSKYLDHEDYEQYF TGTGCCAGCAGCAAATATTTGGATCATGAGGACTACGAGCAGTACTTC NA TRBJ2-7 TRBV21-1 NA
CASSLSIQTFSYNEQFF TGTGCCAGCAGCCTATCCATTCAAACCTTTTCCTACAATGAGCAGTTCTTC NA TRBJ2-1 TRBV5-6 NA
CASSKTSGRSWVDTQYF TGTGCCAGCAGCAAGACTAGCGGGAGGTCCTGGGTGGATACGCAGTATTTT NA TRBJ2-3 TRBV7-2 TRBD2
CASSSRMPSGANVLTF TGTGCCAGCAGCTCGAGAATGCCCTCTGGGGCCAACGTCCTGACTTTC NA TRBJ2-6 TRBV7-2 NA
CASSIDLFGVGNQPQHF TGTGCCAGTAGTATAGATCTATTCGGGGTGGGAAATCAGCCCCAGCATTTT NA TRBJ1-5 TRBV19 NA
CASSESGRSTGELFF TGCGCCAGCAGTGAAAGCGGGAGATCCACCGGGGAGCTGTTTTTT NA TRBJ2-2 TRBV10-1 TRBD2
CSSRNGDEQFF TGTTCCAGCAGAAACGGTGATGAGCAGTTCTTC NA TRBJ2-1 TRBV7-9 NA